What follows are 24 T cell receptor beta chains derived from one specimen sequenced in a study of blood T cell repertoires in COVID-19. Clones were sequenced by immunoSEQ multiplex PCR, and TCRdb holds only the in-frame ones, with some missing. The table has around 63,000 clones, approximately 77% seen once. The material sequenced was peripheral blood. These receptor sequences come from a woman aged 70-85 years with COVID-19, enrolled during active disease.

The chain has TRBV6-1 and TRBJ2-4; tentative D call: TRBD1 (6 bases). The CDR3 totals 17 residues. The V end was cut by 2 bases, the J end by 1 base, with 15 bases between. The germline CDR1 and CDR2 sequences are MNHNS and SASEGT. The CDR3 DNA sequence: TGTGCCAGCAGTGAAACTCAGGGGAAGGGGGCCAAAAACATTCAGTACTTC. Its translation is CASSETQGKGAKNIQYF.

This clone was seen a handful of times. The CDR3: CASSLAAGVGGELFF. In DNA form, the CDR3 reads TGTGCCAGCAGCTTAGCAGCGGGAGTGGGCGGGGAGCTGTTTTTT. The chain links TRBV7-6 to TRBJ2-2; TRBD2 matches 8 bases. CDR1 is SGHVS and CDR2 is FNYEAQ in the germline V gene. CDR3 length equals 15 residues. Trimming removed 0 bases from V and 7 bases from J; junction bases left unmatched: 4. Filled out from reference TRBV7-6 and TRBJ2-2, the complete variable domain reads GAGVSQSPRYKVTKRGQDVALRCDPISGHVSLYWYRQALGQGPEFLTYFNYEAQQDKSGLPNDRFSAERPEGSISTLTIQRTEQRDSAMYRCASSLAAGVGGELFFGEGSRLTVL.

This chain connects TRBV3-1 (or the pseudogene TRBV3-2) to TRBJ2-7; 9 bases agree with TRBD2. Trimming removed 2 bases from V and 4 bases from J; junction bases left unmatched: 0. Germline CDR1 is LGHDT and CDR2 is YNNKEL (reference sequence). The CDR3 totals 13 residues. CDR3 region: CASSQSGGYEQYF. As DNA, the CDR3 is TGTGCCAGCAGCCAAAGCGGGGGGTACGAGCAGTACTTC.

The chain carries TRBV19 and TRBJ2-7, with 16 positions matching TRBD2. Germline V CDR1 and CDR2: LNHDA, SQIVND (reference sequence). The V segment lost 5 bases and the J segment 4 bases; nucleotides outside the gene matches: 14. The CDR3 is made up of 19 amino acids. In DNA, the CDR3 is TGTGCCAGTAGTCCGGGAAAGGGGACTAGCGGGAGGGCGGTTTACGAGCAGTACGTC. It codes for CASSPGKGTSGRAVYEQYV.

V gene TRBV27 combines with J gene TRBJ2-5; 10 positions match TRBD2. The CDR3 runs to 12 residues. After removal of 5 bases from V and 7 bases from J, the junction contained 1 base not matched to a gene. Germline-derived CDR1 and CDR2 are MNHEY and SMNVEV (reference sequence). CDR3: CASSVAGGTQYF. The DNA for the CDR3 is TGTGCCAGCAGTGTAGCGGGGGGGACCCAGTACTTC.

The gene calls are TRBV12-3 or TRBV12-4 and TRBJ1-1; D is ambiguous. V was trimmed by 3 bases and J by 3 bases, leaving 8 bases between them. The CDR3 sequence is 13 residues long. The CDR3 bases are TGTGCCAGCAGTTTCGGTCAGGACACTGAAGCTTTCTTT. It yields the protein CASSFGQDTEAFF.

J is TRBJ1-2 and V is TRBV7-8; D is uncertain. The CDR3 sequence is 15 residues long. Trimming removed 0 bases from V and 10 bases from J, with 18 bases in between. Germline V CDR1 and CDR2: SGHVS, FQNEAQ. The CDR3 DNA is TGTGCCAGCAGCTTAGCGGCGGCAAGGGAGGGATCCTACACCTTC. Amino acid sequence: CASSLAAAREGSYTF.

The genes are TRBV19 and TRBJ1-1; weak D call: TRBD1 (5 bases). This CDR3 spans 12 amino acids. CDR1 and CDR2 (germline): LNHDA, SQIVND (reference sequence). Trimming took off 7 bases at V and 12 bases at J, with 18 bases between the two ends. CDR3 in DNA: TGTGCCAGTAAACTTGGCTTTGGGGCAACTTTCTTT. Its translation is CASKLGFGATFF.

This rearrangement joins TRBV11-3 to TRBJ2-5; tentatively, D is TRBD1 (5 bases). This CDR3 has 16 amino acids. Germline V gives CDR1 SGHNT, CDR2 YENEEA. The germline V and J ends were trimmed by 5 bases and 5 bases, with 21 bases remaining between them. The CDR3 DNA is TGTGCCAGCAGCACTCGAACCCCCCAGGGCCCGGAGACCCAGTACTTC. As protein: CASSTRTPQGPETQYF.

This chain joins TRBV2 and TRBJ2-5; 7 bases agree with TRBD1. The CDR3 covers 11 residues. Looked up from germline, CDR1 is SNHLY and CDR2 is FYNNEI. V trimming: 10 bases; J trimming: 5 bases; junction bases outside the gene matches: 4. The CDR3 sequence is CATTGVETQYF. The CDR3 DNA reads TGTGCCACCACAGGGGTGGAGACCCAGTACTTC.

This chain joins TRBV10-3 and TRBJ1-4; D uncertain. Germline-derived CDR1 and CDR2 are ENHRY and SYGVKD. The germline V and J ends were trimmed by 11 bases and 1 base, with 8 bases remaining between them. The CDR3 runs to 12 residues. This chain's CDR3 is CASGETNEKLFF. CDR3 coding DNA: TGTGCCTCGGGAGAAACTAATGAAAAACTGTTTTTT.

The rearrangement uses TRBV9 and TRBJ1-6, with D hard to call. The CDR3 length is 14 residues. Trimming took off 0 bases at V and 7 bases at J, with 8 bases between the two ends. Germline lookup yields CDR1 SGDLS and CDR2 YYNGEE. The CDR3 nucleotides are TGTGCCAGCAGCGTAGGGGCTGAGAATTCACCCCTCCACTTT. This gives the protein CASSVGAENSPLHF. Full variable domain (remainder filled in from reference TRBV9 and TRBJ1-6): DSGVTQTPKHLITATGQRVTLRCSPRSGDLSVYWYQQSLDQGLQFLIQYYNGEERAKGNILERFSAQQFPDLHSELNLSSLELGDSALYFCASSVGAENSPLHFGNGTRLTVT.

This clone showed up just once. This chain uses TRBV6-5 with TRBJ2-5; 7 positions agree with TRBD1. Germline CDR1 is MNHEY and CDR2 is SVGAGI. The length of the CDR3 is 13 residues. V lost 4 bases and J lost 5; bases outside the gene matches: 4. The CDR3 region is CASSSGGWETQYF. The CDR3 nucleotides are TGTGCCAGCAGTTCAGGGGGTTGGGAGACCCAGTACTTC.

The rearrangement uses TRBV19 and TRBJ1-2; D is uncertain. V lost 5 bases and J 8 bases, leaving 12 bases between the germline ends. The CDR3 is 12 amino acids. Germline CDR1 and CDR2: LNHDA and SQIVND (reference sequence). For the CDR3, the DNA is TGTGCCAGTAGTGAGGGAGCCTACGGCTACACCTTC. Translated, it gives CASSEGAYGYTF.

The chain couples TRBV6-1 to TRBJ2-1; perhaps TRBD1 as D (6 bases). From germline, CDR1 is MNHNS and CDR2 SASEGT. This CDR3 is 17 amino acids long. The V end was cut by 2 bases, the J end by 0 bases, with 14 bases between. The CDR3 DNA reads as TGTGCCAGCAGTGAATGGGGACAAATGAGCTCCTACAATGAGCAGTTCTTC. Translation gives CASSEWGQMSSYNEQFF.

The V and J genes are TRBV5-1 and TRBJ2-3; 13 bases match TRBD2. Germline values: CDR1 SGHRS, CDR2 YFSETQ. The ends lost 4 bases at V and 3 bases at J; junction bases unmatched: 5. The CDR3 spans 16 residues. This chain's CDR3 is CASSPMTSGGTDTQYF. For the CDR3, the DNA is TGCGCCAGCAGCCCGATGACTAGCGGGGGGACAGATACGCAGTATTTT.

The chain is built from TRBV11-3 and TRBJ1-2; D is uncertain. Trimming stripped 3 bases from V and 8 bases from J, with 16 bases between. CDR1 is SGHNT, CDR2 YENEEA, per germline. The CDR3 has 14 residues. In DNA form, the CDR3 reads TGTGCCAGCAGCTTCCGGGCAGACTATGAAGGCTACACCTTC. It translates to CASSFRADYEGYTF.

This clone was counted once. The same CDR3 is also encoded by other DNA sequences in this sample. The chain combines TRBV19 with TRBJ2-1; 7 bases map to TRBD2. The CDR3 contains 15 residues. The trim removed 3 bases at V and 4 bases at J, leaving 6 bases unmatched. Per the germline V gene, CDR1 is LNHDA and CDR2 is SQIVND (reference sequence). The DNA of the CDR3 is TGTGCCAGTAGTATTACGGGAGGACCTTACAATGAGCAGTTCTTC. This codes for CASSITGGPYNEQFF.

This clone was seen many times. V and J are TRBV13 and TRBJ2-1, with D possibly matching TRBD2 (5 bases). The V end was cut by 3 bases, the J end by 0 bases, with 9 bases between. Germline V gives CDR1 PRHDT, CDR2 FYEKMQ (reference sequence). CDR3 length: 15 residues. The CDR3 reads CASSFGVSSYNEQFF. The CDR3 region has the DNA TGTGCCAGCAGCTTCGGGGTTAGCTCCTACAATGAGCAGTTCTTC.

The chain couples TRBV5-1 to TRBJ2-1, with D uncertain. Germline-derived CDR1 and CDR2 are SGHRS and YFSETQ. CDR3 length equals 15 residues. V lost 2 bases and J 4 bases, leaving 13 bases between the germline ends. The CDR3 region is CASSFSLSLYNEQFF. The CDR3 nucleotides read TGCGCCAGCAGCTTTTCCCTTTCCCTTTACAATGAGCAGTTCTTC.

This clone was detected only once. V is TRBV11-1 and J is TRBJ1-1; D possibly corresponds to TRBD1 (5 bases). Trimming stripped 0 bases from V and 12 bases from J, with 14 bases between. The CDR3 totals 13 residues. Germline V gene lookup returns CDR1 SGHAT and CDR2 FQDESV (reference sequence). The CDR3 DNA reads TGTGCCAGCAGCTTAGCGGGGGGGACGTTAACTTTCTTT. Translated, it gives CASSLAGGTLTFF.

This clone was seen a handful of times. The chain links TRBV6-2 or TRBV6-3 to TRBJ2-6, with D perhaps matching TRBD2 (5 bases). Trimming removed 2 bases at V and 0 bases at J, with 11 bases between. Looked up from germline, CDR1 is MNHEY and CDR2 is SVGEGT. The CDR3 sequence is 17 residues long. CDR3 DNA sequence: TGTGCCAGCAGTTACGGACTCCTCCTCTCTGGGGCCAACGTCCTGACTTTC. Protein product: CASSYGLLLSGANVLTF.

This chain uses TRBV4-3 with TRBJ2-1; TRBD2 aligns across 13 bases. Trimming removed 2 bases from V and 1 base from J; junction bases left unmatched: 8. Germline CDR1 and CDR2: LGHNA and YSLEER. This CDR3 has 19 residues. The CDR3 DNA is TGCGCCAGCAGCCAACGGCGGACTAGCGGGAGAAGGTCCTACAATGAGCAGTTCTTC. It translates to CASSQRRTSGRRSYNEQFF.

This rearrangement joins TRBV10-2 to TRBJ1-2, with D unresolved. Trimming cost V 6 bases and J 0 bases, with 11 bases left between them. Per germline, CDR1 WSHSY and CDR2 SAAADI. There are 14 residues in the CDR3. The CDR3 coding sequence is TGCGCCAGCAGAGGCAGCGCAGCTAACTATGGCTACACCTTC. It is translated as CASRGSAANYGYTF.